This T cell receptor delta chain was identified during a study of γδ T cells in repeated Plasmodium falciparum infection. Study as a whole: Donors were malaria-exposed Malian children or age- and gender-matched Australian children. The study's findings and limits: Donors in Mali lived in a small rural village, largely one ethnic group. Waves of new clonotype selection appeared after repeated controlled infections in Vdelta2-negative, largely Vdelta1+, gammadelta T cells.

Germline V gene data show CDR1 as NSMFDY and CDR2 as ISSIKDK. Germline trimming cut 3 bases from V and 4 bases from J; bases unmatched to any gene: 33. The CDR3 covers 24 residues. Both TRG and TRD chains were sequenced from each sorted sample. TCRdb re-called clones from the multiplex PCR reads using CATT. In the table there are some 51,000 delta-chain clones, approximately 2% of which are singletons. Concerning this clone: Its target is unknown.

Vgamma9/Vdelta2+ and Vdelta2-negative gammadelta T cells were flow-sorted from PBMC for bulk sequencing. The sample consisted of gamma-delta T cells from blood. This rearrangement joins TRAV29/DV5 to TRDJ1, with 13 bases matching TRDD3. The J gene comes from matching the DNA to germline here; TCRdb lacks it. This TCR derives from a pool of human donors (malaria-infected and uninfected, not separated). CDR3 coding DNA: TGTGCAGCAACCTCCTCTAACTCCTACGTCGGTACTGGGGGATACGCGGGACCTTACGATAAACTCATCTTT. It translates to CAATSSNSYVGTGGYAGPYDKLIF.